Reported below is one TCR beta chain. The data belong to a study of blood T cell repertoires in COVID-19. Whole-study context: T cells, B-cell-depleted T cells, or PBMCs supplied cDNA or gDNA.

Germline V gene data show CDR1 as SGHRS and CDR2 as YFSETQ. V dropped 0 bases and J dropped 0 bases, with 10 bases sitting between them. The CDR3 length is 16 residues. Using immunoSEQ multiplex PCR, the repertoire was profiled, and TCRdb retains in-frame clones only, with some absent. This table has approximately 80,000 clones, roughly 91% appearing once. The receptor comes from a woman aged 50 to 60 in a cohort sampled during active COVID-19. V is TRBV5-1 and J is TRBJ2-1; D unclear. Material: peripheral blood. The CDR3 region is CASSLVASSSYNEQFF. The CDR3 bases are TGCGCCAGCAGCTTGGTGGCGTCTAGCTCCTACAATGAGCAGTTCTTC.